One and the same sample provided the 29 T cell receptor beta chains below, sequenced in a study of a mutant IDH1 vaccine in newly diagnosed glioma. Clones were read by immunoSEQ multiplex PCR, and TCRdb kept only the in-frame ones, dropping some. The sample carries 45,000 to 55,000 clones, more than 80% recorded once. The time point: baseline, week 1 (first vaccination visit). Regarding treatment: pre-vaccination baseline after standard-of-care therapy. Source: PBMCs, taken from a glioma patient treated with radiotherapy, temozolomide or both. These receptors were obtained from a man aged 40-55 years with glioma.

The CDR3 region has the DNA TGTGCCAGCAGCTTGAAAGCTAGCGGGAGGGCCTCCTACAATGAGCAGTTCTTC. Protein: CASSLKASGRASYNEQFF. V is TRBV5-4 and J is TRBJ2-1; 12 nucleotides agree with TRBD2. V lost 1 base to trimming and J lost 0 bases; unmatched junction nucleotides: 5. CDR1 SGHNT and CDR2 YYREEE come from the germline V gene (reference sequence). CDR3 length equals 18 residues.

The V call is TRBV6-5, the J call TRBJ2-2, with D perhaps being TRBD1 or TRBD2 (5 bases each). Trimming stripped 7 bases from V and 4 bases from J, with 16 bases between. The CDR3 sequence is 15 residues long. Germline V gene sequence: CDR1 MNHEY, CDR2 SVGAGI. The CDR3 nucleotides are TGTGCCAGCACCCAAGGGGTCGGGGTCACCGGGGAGCTGTTTTTT. Translation gives CASTQGVGVTGELFF.

The chain recombines TRBV20-1 with TRBJ2-7; TRBD2 might be the D (6 bases). The CDR3 contains 11 residues. Germline lookup yields CDR1 DFQATT and CDR2 SNEGSKA (reference sequence). V was clipped by 2 bases and J by 4 bases, with 6 bases between them. The DNA for the CDR3 is TGCAGTGCTAGACTAGCGTACGAGCAGTACTTC. Protein sequence: CSARLAYEQYF.

The CDR3 protein is CASSARTSGQETQYF. CDR3 nucleotide sequence: TGCGCCAGCAGCGCCCGGACTAGCGGCCAAGAGACCCAGTACTTC. The rearrangement uses TRBV5-1 and TRBJ2-5; TRBD2 agrees at 10 bases. The junction had 4 bases not matched to a gene; V was cut back by 4 bases and J by 1 base. Germline V lookup: CDR1 SGHRS, CDR2 YFSETQ. This CDR3 region has 15 residues. Together with reference TRBV5-1 and TRBJ2-5, the CDR3 gives the full variable domain: KAGVTQTPRYLIKTRGQQVTLSCSPISGHRSVSWYQQTPGQGLQFLFEYFSETQRNKGNFPGRFSGRQFSNSRSEMNVSTLELGDSALYLCASSARTSGQETQYFGPGTRLLVL.

CDR3 protein: CASSPWGAGAQYF. In DNA, the CDR3 is TGTGCCAGCAGCCCCTGGGGGGCAGGGGCCCAGTACTTC. The gene calls are TRBV7-2 and TRBJ2-5, with D possibly being TRBD1 or TRBD2 (6 bases each). Trimming removed 5 bases from V and 9 bases from J, with 16 bases in between. The CDR3 is made up of 13 amino acids. Germline CDR1 reads SGHTA; CDR2 reads FQGNSA.

In nucleotides, the CDR3 is TGTGCTGTAGGGGCTGTCTACGAGCAGTACTTC. The encoded protein is CAVGAVYEQYF. The chain uses TRBV28 and TRBJ2-7; D may be TRBD1 (5 bases). The CDR3 totals 11 residues. Germline CDR1 MDHEN, CDR2 SYDVKM. The full variable domain, completed using reference TRBV28 and TRBJ2-7, is DVKVTQSSRYLVKRTGEKVFLECVQDMDHENMFWYRQDPGLGLRLIYFSYDVKMKEKGDIPEGYSVSREKKERFSLILESASTNQTSMYLCAVGAVYEQYFGPGTRLTVT.

The V gene is TRBV29-1, the J gene TRBJ2-3; 7 bases are a match to TRBD2. CDR1 SQVTM and CDR2 ANQGSEA come from the germline V gene. The trim removed 4 bases at V and 6 bases at J, leaving 4 bases unmatched. The CDR3 consists of 12 residues. Written as DNA, the CDR3 is TGCAGCGTTGGTGGACTAGAGGATACGCAGTATTTT. Translating gives CSVGGLEDTQYF.

The rearrangement uses TRBV7-2 and TRBJ2-5; 7 nucleotides match TRBD2. J gave up 5 bases and V 1 base, and 4 bases lay outside the gene matches. This CDR3 has 14 residues. Per the germline V gene, CDR1 is SGHTA and CDR2 is FQGNSA. CDR3 sequence (DNA): TGTGCCAGCAGCTTAGTAGCGGGCCGGGAGACCCAGTACTTC. It yields the protein CASSLVAGRETQYF.

This clone occurred a few times. The rearrangement uses TRBV10-1 and TRBJ1-5; D perhaps matches TRBD1 (5 bases). Germline-derived CDR1 and CDR2 are WNHNN and SYGVQD (reference sequence). V was pared by 3 bases and J by 0 bases, with 12 bases between. CDR3 length equals 16 residues. For the CDR3, the DNA is TGCGCCAGCAGTGAAAGTCGGACAAATAGCAATCAGCCCCAGCATTTT. The encoded protein is CASSESRTNSNQPQHF.

The rearrangement links TRBV29-1 to TRBJ2-7, with 8 bases identical to TRBD1. The CDR3 is 11 amino acids. Germline trimming cut 5 bases from V and 3 bases from J; bases unmatched to any gene: 0. Germline V gene data show CDR1 as SQVTM and CDR2 as ANQGSEA. Written as DNA, the CDR3 is TGCAGCGTTACAGGGGGCTACGAGCAGTACTTC. Encoded protein: CSVTGGYEQYF.

This chain joins TRBV10-3 and TRBJ2-7, with D hard to call. Germline V lookup: CDR1 ENHRY, CDR2 SYGVKD. This CDR3 comprises 13 residues. Trimming cost V 6 bases and J 1 base, with 10 bases left between them. The CDR3 loop reads CAIRTQSSYEQYF. The CDR3 nucleotides are TGTGCCATCAGGACTCAGAGTTCCTACGAGCAGTACTTC.

V is TRBV11-2 and J is TRBJ2-7; 8 positions match TRBD1. The CDR3 totals 15 residues. The V and J ends lost 7 bases and 3 bases, in that order; junction bases with no gene match: 11. Germline loops: CDR1 SGHAT, CDR2 FQNNGV. The DNA of the CDR3 is TGTGCCAGCACCCTACTTCCTGGACAGGGCTACGAGCAGTACTTC. Its protein is CASTLLPGQGYEQYF.

V usage is TRBV7-9 and J usage is TRBJ1-2, with D possibly TRBD1 on 5 matching bases. This CDR3 region has 13 residues. Trimming pared 5 bases from V and 10 bases from J, leaving 17 bases between. CDR1 and CDR2 (germline): SEHNR, FQNEAQ (reference sequence). This chain's CDR3 is CASSLTGFSDYTF. The CDR3 DNA is TGTGCCAGCAGCCTTACAGGCTTTAGTGACTACACCTTC.

The chain recombines TRBV13 with TRBJ2-2, with D perhaps TRBD2 (5 bases). The germline gives CDR1 PRHDT, CDR2 FYEKMQ (reference sequence). The V gene lost 7 bases and the J gene lost 6 bases, with 15 bases spanning the gap. The CDR3 runs 14 residues. The CDR3 DNA follows: TGTGCCAGCAATCTAGCTAATATCGCCGGGGAGCTGTTTTTT. Translated: CASNLANIAGELFF.

This sequence joins TRBV10-3 and TRBJ2-3; D gene uncertain. The CDR3 is 12 amino acids. Germline CDR1 reads ENHRY; CDR2 reads SYGVKD. The V end lost 0 bases, the J end lost 4 bases, and 2 bases lay between the germline ends. Written as DNA, the CDR3 is TGTGCCATCAGTGAGTCCCCAGATACGCAGTATTTT. It specifies CAISESPDTQYF.

This chain links TRBV6-5 with TRBJ2-1; 13 bases line up with TRBD2. This CDR3 is 15 amino acids long. Germline CDR1 is MNHEY and CDR2 is SVGAGI. The J segment lost 4 bases and the V segment lost 6 bases, leaving 3 bases of the junction unmatched. The CDR3 is CASRGLAGQYNEQFF. The CDR3, as DNA: TGTGCCAGCAGGGGACTAGCGGGACAGTACAATGAGCAGTTCTTC.

Only one count was recorded for this clone. The CDR3 is CASSLKLAGVVEEQYF. CDR3 in DNA: TGCGCCAGCAGCTTGAAGTTAGCGGGAGTAGTAGAGGAGCAGTACTTC. The chain carries TRBV5-1 and TRBJ2-7, with 9 bases that match TRBD2. The germline V gene has CDR1 SGHRS and CDR2 YFSETQ. The V and J ends lost 1 base and 7 bases, in that order; junction bases with no gene match: 12. The CDR3 loop spans 16 amino acids.

The chain recombines TRBV7-2 with TRBJ2-7; D might be TRBD1 or TRBD2, each matching 5 bases. Trimming cost V 1 base and J 0 bases, with 16 bases left between them. CDR3 size: 17 residues. Germline V CDR1 and CDR2: SGHTA, FQGNSA. The CDR3 protein is CASSLVIWGRDSYEQYF. The CDR3 DNA follows: TGTGCCAGCAGCTTAGTTATTTGGGGCCGGGACTCCTACGAGCAGTACTTC.

The rearrangement uses TRBV28 and TRBJ1-2; D is possibly TRBD1 (5 bases). Trimming removed 2 bases at V and 4 bases at J, with 8 bases between. Germline V CDR1 and CDR2: MDHEN, SYDVKM. CDR3 length equals 13 residues. The CDR3 sequence: CASSLQGRYGYTF. The CDR3 region has the DNA TGTGCCAGCAGTTTACAGGGCCGCTATGGCTACACCTTC.

In DNA form, the CDR3 reads TGTGCCAGCAGTTTATCCCCAGGGTTCAATCAGCCCCAGCATTTT. Translation: CASSLSPGFNQPQHF. The rearrangement links TRBV28 to TRBJ1-5; perhaps TRBD1 as D (5 bases). V was cut by 1 base and J by 3 bases, with 10 bases left in between. Germline-derived CDR1 and CDR2 are MDHEN and SYDVKM. This CDR3 has 15 amino acids.

J is TRBJ2-3 and V is TRBV5-1; D uncertain. CDR1 is SGHRS and CDR2 is YFSETQ in the germline V gene. Trimming took 0 bases from V and 0 from J, leaving 8 bases between them. The CDR3 is made up of 15 amino acids. CDR3 bases: TGCGCCAGCAGCTTGGGCCCCCATAGCACAGATACGCAGTATTTT. This encodes CASSLGPHSTDTQYF. Combining the CDR3 with reference TRBV5-1 and TRBJ2-3 gives the whole variable domain KAGVTQTPRYLIKTRGQQVTLSCSPISGHRSVSWYQQTPGQGLQFLFEYFSETQRNKGNFPGRFSGRQFSNSRSEMNVSTLELGDSALYLCASSLGPHSTDTQYFGPGTRLTVL.

This clone is medium-sized. The V gene is TRBV4-1, the J gene TRBJ1-2, with 8 nucleotides matching TRBD1. The CDR3 extends over 16 amino acids. V trimming: 3 bases; J trimming: 6 bases; junction bases outside the gene matches: 12. Looked up from germline, CDR1 is MGHRA and CDR2 is YSYEKL. CDR3 amino acids: CASSHYATGDGNGYTF. The DNA of the CDR3 is TGCGCCAGCAGCCACTACGCGACAGGGGACGGGAATGGCTACACCTTC.

The chain carries TRBV9 and TRBJ2-5, with D unclear. CDR1 SGDLS and CDR2 YYNGEE come from the germline V gene. The CDR3 has 15 residues. Deletions cut 3 bases from V and 4 bases from J, with 16 bases between. The CDR3 sequence: CASSAAPVGLETQYF. The CDR3 DNA sequence: TGTGCCAGCAGCGCCGCCCCAGTCGGGTTAGAGACCCAGTACTTC.

V usage is TRBV10-3 and J usage is TRBJ2-1, with a possible D match to TRBD2 (5 bases). The CDR3 totals 12 residues. V lost 6 bases, J lost 7 bases, and 10 bases lay in between. Germline V gene data show CDR1 as ENHRY and CDR2 as SYGVKD. The CDR3 sequence is CAISPTTNEQFF. Here the CDR3 DNA reads TGTGCCATCAGCCCGACTACAAATGAGCAGTTCTTC.

The J gene is TRBJ1-1, the V gene TRBV5-1, with D tentatively TRBD1 (5 bases). Germline V CDR1 and CDR2: SGHRS, YFSETQ. The CDR3 loop spans 16 amino acids. V was shortened by 0 bases and J by 7 bases, with 19 bases between the two germline ends. The CDR3 DNA reads TGCGCCAGCAGCTTGGATGGCCGAGCGGGGGTGGGTGAAGCTTTCTTT. Translating it yields CASSLDGRAGVGEAFF. Based on the CDR3 plus reference TRBV5-1 and TRBJ1-1, the full variable domain is KAGVTQTPRYLIKTRGQQVTLSCSPISGHRSVSWYQQTPGQGLQFLFEYFSETQRNKGNFPGRFSGRQFSNSRSEMNVSTLELGDSALYLCASSLDGRAGVGEAFFGQGTRLTVV.

The table lists this clone with a count of one. This chain joins TRBV5-1 and TRBJ2-5; TRBD2 might be the D (5 bases). The CDR3 loop spans 14 amino acids. Trimming shortened V by 4 bases and J by 7 bases, and 17 bases separated the two germline ends. In germline, CDR1 is SGHRS, CDR2 YFSETQ. CDR3 nucleotide sequence: TGCGCCAGCAGCCCGGACTGGCCCGGCGGGACCCAGTACTTC. It specifies CASSPDWPGGTQYF.

The chain combines TRBV28 with TRBJ1-1; D remains ambiguous. V lost 3 bases to trimming and J lost 1 base, with 3 bases between them. Germline loops: CDR1 MDHEN, CDR2 SYDVKM. The CDR3 sequence is 12 residues long. The DNA of the CDR3 is TGTGCCAGCAGTTTGGAGAACACTGAAGCTTTCTTT. This translates into CASSLENTEAFF.

This chain links TRBV2 with TRBJ2-4, with a weak D call TRBD1 (6 bases). Per the germline V gene, CDR1 is SNHLY and CDR2 is FYNNEI. Trimming removed 2 bases at V and 0 bases at J, with 11 bases between. The CDR3 has 16 amino acids. DNA of the CDR3: TGTGCCAGCAGTGAAACCAGGGGAATAGCCAAAAACATTCAGTACTTC. As protein: CASSETRGIAKNIQYF.

The chain carries TRBV27 and TRBJ2-2; D not resolved. Between the trimmed V and J ends, which lost 5 bases and 6 bases, there was a span of 10 bases. CDR1 is MNHEY and CDR2 is SMNVEV in the germline V gene (reference sequence). The CDR3 spans 13 residues. The CDR3 region is CASSSWGAGELFF. CDR3 DNA: TGTGCCAGCAGTAGCTGGGGTGCCGGGGAGCTGTTTTTT.